Listed here are 16 T cell receptor beta chains from one sample, sequenced in a study of blood T cell repertoires in COVID-19. Assay used: immunoSEQ multiplex PCR; TCRdb lists only in-frame clones, some missing. Of approximately 290,000 clones in the sample, roughly 90% were seen once. Sequencing was performed on peripheral blood. Receptors were obtained from a woman aged 55-69 years with acute or convalescent COVID-19.

This clone has only one observation. The chain recombines TRBV4-1 with TRBJ2-1; TRBD2 agrees at 8 bases. Germline V CDR1 and CDR2: MGHRA, YSYEKL. This CDR3 contains 17 residues. J was trimmed by 0 bases and V by 1 base; bases with no gene match: 5. The CDR3 reads CASSQVLGGGSYNEQFF. DNA of the CDR3: TGCGCCAGCAGCCAAGTCCTCGGGGGGGGCTCCTACAATGAGCAGTTCTTC.

The chain has TRBV5-5 and TRBJ1-1; D gene ambiguous. V was trimmed by 0 bases and J by 3 bases, leaving 15 bases between them. This CDR3 comprises 16 residues. Germline-derived CDR1 and CDR2 are SGHKS and YYEKEE (reference sequence). The CDR3 nucleotides are TGTGCCAGCAGCTTGGAGCCTATTGAGGTAGACACTGAAGCTTTCTTT. Amino acid sequence: CASSLEPIEVDTEAFF.

This clone was seen a few times. The germline gene is not matched at one end of the junction; a read error may be the cause. The chain links TRBV2 to TRBJ1-2, with D tentatively TRBD1 (5 bases). Germline V gene data show CDR1 as SNHLY and CDR2 as FYNNEI. The CDR3 is 13 residues long. For the CDR3, the DNA is TGTGCCAGCAGGGAAGGGGCAGTCTCTGGCTACACCTTC. This codes for CASREGAVSGYTF. Filled out from reference TRBV2 and TRBJ1-2, the complete variable domain reads EPEVTQTPSHQVTQMGQEVILRCVPISNHLYFYWYRQILGQKVEFLVSFYNNEISEKSEIFDDQFSVERPDGSNFTLKIRSTKLEDSAMYFCASREGAVSGYTFGSGTRLTVV.

V gene TRBV4-1 combines with J gene TRBJ2-3; the match to TRBD1 covers 7 bases. Germline assignment: CDR1 MGHRA and CDR2 YSYEKL. This CDR3 spans 15 amino acids. Trimming cost V 4 bases and J 3 bases; bases outside gene matches: 7. This CDR3 reads CASSPLTGWTDTQYF. The CDR3 DNA sequence: TGCGCCAGCAGCCCCCTGACAGGGTGGACAGATACGCAGTATTTT.

This clone was seen a few times. The rearrangement joins TRBV7-9 to TRBJ1-3; 12 positions agree with TRBD1. The junction had 4 bases not matched to a gene; V was cut back by 1 base and J by 9 bases. Germline CDR1 SEHNR, CDR2 FQNEAQ (reference sequence). This CDR3 is built from 15 residues. The CDR3 loop reads CASSLGGTGGSTIYF. The CDR3 bases are TGTGCCAGCAGCTTAGGCGGGACAGGGGGCTCCACCATATATTTT.

The chain joins TRBV2 to TRBJ2-7; D is uncertain. The V gene lost 8 bases and the J gene lost 5 bases, with 13 bases spanning the gap. The V gene's germline CDR1 is SNHLY and CDR2 FYNNEI. This CDR3 is 12 amino acids long. CDR3 sequence reads: CASFPGFDEQYF. DNA of the CDR3: TGTGCCAGCTTTCCAGGTTTCGACGAGCAGTACTTC.

This rearrangement joins TRBV5-1 to TRBJ1-1, with TRBD1 matching 7 bases. The CDR3 loop spans 15 amino acids. The trim removed 4 bases at V and 1 base at J, leaving 7 bases unmatched. Germline-derived CDR1 and CDR2 are SGHRS and YFSETQ. In nucleotides, the CDR3 is TGCGCCAGCAGCCCGATGGGACAGTCGAACACTGAAGCTTTCTTT. It specifies CASSPMGQSNTEAFF.

V gene TRBV28 combines with J gene TRBJ2-7; the D gene is possibly TRBD1 (5 bases). This CDR3 is 10 amino acids long. The V end was cut by 9 bases, the J end by 5 bases, with 8 bases between. From germline, CDR1 is MDHEN and CDR2 SYDVKM. CDR3 sequence: CASQGHEQYF. The CDR3, as DNA: TGTGCCAGTCAGGGCCACGAGCAGTACTTC.

The chain has TRBV5-8 and TRBJ2-2; 7 positions agree with TRBD2. The J segment lost 7 bases and the V segment lost 2 bases, leaving 2 bases of the junction unmatched. The CDR3 loop spans 13 amino acids. CDR1 and CDR2 (germline): SGHTS, YDEGEE. The CDR3 loop reads CASSLQRDGELFF. The CDR3 DNA reads as TGTGCCAGCAGCTTACAGCGGGACGGGGAGCTGTTTTTT.

Here the CDR3 reads CASSLSTGPYEQYF. The CDR3 DNA sequence: TGTGCCAGCAGTTTGTCGACAGGACCCTACGAGCAGTACTTC. The chain uses TRBV27 and TRBJ2-7; TRBD1 is a possible D gene (6 bases). This CDR3 is 14 amino acids long. V was cut by 3 bases and J by 2 bases, with 11 bases left in between. In germline, CDR1 is MNHEY, CDR2 SMNVEV (reference sequence).

The rearrangement links TRBV14 to TRBJ2-7, with 9 bases that match TRBD1. The V gene end was trimmed by 3 bases and the J gene end by 3 bases; junction bases not matched to a gene: 3. From germline, CDR1 is SGHDN and CDR2 FVKESK. The length of the CDR3 is 14 residues. In nucleotides, the CDR3 is TGTGCCAGCAGCCAGCCGGGACAGGGCTACGAGCAGTACTTC. This codes for CASSQPGQGYEQYF.

The chain joins TRBV3-1 (or the pseudogene TRBV3-2) to TRBJ2-4, with a possible D match to TRBD2 (6 bases). The V end was cut by 4 bases, the J end by 0 bases, with 13 bases between. Germline loops: CDR1 LGHDT, CDR2 YNNKEL (reference sequence). The CDR3 extends over 16 amino acids. CDR3 bases: TGTGCCAGCAGCCCACTTCGGGGACTAGCCAAAAACATTCAGTACTTC. This sequence encodes CASSPLRGLAKNIQYF.

The rearrangement links TRBV9 to TRBJ1-6; the D gene is possibly TRBD1 (6 bases). The CDR3 runs 14 residues. Deletions cut 4 bases from V and 6 bases from J, with 11 bases between. Germline loops: CDR1 SGDLS, CDR2 YYNGEE. CDR3 sequence (DNA): TGTGCCAGCAGCCTTACAGGGCCTAATTCACCCCTCCACTTT. It encodes CASSLTGPNSPLHF.

This clone was detected only once. The chain is built from TRBV7-2 and TRBJ1-2; unclear D gene. Per germline, CDR1 SGHTA and CDR2 FQGNSA. This CDR3 spans 13 amino acids. The ends were cut back, 3 bases at V and 5 bases at J, with 10 bases in the middle. CDR3 in DNA: TGTGCCAGCAGCTTCCCAGGTCCATATGGCTACACCTTC. Translating it yields CASSFPGPYGYTF.

In its sample, this clone was seen once. This chain links TRBV25-1 with TRBJ1-2; 8 nucleotides line up with TRBD1. The germline CDR1 and CDR2 sequences are MGHDK and SYGVNS. With 2 bases clipped from V and 2 bases from J, the junction kept 7 bases outside the gene matches. The CDR3 totals 16 residues. The chain's CDR3 is CASSEGGTGGNYGYTF. The CDR3 DNA reads as TGTGCCAGCAGTGAAGGGGGGACAGGCGGGAACTATGGCTACACCTTC.

V is TRBV7-3 and J is TRBJ1-1, with D possibly TRBD1 on 6 matching bases. V was shortened by 6 bases and J by 0 bases, with 14 bases between the two germline ends. Germline loops: CDR1 SGHTA, CDR2 FQGTGA. The CDR3 extends over 15 amino acids. The CDR3 DNA follows: TGTGCCAGCAGTCTACAGGGAGGGTTGAACACTGAAGCTTTCTTT. As protein: CASSLQGGLNTEAFF.